This section outlines one T cell receptor (beta chain) sequence together with its context. Its antigen is currently unknown. The source of the sample is a study of beta chain features in type 1 diabetes. Study observations and caveats: Moderate yet significant TCRB CDR3 shortening was seen in Type 1 diabetes patients in all four CD4+ subsets. Among type 1 diabetes patients, VDJ junctions had fewer insertions and more deletions. The study notes PCR might favor shorter templates equally in patients and controls.

Expressed TCRB transcripts were sequenced after all isolated RNA was converted to cDNA. Repertoires were generated with immunoSEQ multiplex PCR, while TCRdb's copy carries only in-frame clones and drops some. The sample includes about 700,000 clones, about an eighth of them seen just once. V lost 3 bases, J lost 2 bases, and 14 bases lay in between. The CDR3 sequence is 17 residues long. Germline values: CDR1 LNHDA, CDR2 SQIVND (reference sequence). The chain uses TRBV19 and TRBJ2-6; a weak D match, TRBD1 (6 bases). This TCR was recovered from a man between 18 and 29 years old with type 1 diabetes. The sample comprised naive CD4+ T cells from blood. For the CDR3, the DNA is TGTGCCAGTAGTATTTTACAGGGACCCACTGGGGCCAACGTCCTGACTTTC. It yields the protein CASSILQGPTGANVLTF.